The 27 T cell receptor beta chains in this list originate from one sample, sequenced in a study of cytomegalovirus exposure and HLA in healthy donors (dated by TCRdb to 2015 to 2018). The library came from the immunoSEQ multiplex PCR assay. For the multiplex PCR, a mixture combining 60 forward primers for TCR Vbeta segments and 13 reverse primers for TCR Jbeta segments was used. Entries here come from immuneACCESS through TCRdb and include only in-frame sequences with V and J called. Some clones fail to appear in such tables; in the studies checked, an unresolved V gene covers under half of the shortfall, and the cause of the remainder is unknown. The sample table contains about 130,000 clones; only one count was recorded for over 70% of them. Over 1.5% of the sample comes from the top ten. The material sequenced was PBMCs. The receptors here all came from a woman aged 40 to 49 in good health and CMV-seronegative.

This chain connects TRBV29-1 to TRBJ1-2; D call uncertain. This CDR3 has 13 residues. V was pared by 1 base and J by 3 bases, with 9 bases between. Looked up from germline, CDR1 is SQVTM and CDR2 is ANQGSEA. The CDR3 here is CSVEVGGYYGYTF. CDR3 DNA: TGCAGCGTTGAAGTAGGCGGTTACTATGGCTACACCTTC.

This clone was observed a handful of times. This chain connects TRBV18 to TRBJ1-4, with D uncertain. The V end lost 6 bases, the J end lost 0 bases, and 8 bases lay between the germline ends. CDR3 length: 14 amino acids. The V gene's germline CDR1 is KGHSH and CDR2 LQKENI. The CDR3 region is CASSRGSTNEKLFF. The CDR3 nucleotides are TGTGCCAGCTCTCGCGGGTCAACTAATGAAAAACTGTTTTTT.

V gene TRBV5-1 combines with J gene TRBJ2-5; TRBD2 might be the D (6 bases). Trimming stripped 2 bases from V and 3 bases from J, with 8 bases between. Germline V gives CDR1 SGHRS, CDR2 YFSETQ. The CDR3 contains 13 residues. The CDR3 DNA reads TGCGCCAGCAGCTTTGGAGGGGAAGAGACCCAGTACTTC. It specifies CASSFGGEETQYF. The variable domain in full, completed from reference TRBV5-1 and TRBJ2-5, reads KAGVTQTPRYLIKTRGQQVTLSCSPISGHRSVSWYQQTPGQGLQFLFEYFSETQRNKGNFPGRFSGRQFSNSRSEMNVSTLELGDSALYLCASSFGGEETQYFGPGTRLLVL.

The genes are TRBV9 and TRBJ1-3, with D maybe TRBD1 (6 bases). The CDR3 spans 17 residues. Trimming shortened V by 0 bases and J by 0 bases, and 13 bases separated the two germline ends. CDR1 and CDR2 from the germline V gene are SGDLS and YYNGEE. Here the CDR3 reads CASSVAGTLVSGNTIYF. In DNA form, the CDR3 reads TGTGCCAGCAGCGTAGCCGGGACACTCGTCTCTGGAAACACCATATATTTT.

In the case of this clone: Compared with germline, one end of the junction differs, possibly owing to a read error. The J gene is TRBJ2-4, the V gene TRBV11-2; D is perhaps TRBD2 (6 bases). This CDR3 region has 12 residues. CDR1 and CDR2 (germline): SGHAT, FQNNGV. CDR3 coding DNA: TGTGCCAGCAGGGAGGGGACGGACATTCAGTACTTT. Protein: CASREGTDIQYF.

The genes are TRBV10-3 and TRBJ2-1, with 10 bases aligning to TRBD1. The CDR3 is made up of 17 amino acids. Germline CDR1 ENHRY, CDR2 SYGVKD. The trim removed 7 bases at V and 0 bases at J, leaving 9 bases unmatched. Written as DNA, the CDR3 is TGTGCCATCACCCAGGACAGGGGGATAAGCTCCTACAATGAGCAGTTCTTC. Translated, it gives CAITQDRGISSYNEQFF.

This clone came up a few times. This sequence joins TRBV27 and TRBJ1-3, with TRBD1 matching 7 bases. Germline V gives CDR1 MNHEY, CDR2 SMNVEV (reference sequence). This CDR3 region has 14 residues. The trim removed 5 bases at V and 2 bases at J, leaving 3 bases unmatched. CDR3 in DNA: TGTGCCAGCAGTATTACAGGGGCTGGAAACACCATATATTTT. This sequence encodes CASSITGAGNTIYF.

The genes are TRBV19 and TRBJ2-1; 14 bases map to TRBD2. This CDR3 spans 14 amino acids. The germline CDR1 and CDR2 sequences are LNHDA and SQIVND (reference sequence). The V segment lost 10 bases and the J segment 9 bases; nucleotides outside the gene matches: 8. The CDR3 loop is CATRTSGGYGEQFF. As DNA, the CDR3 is TGTGCCACTAGGACTAGCGGGGGGTATGGTGAGCAGTTCTTC.

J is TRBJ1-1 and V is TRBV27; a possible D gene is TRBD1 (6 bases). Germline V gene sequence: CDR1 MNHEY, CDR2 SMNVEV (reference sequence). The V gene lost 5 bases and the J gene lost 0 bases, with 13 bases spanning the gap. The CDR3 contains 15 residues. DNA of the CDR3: TGTGCCAGCAGTATAACAGGGTTCATGAACACTGAAGCTTTCTTT. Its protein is CASSITGFMNTEAFF.

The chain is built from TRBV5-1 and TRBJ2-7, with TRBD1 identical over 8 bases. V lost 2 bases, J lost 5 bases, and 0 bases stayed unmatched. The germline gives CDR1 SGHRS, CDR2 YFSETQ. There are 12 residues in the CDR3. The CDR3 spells CASSFRGHEQYF. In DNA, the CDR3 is TGCGCCAGCAGCTTCAGGGGGCACGAGCAGTACTTC.

CDR3 DNA sequence: TGTGCCACAACCTGGAGCGGTCTTTCCTACAATGAGCAGTTCTTC. Its protein product is CATTWSGLSYNEQFF. V and J are TRBV7-9 and TRBJ2-1; possible D gene TRBD2, 5 bases. The CDR3 contains 15 residues. Trimming stripped 10 bases from V and 1 base from J, with 17 bases between. Germline CDR1 SEHNR, CDR2 FQNEAQ (reference sequence).

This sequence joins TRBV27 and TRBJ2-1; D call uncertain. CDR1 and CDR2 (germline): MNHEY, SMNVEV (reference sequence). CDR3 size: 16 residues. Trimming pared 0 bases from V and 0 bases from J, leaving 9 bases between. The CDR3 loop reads CASSLSPWSSYNEQFF. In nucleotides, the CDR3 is TGTGCCAGCAGTTTATCCCCCTGGAGCTCCTACAATGAGCAGTTCTTC.

The CDR3 nucleotides read TGTGCCAGCACTTGGCAGGGGCCAGATACGCAGTATTTT. Protein: CASTWQGPDTQYF. The chain combines TRBV2 with TRBJ2-3; weak D call: TRBD1 (6 bases). This CDR3 region has 13 residues. V lost 7 bases to trimming and J lost 4 bases, with 12 bases between them. In germline, CDR1 is SNHLY, CDR2 FYNNEI.

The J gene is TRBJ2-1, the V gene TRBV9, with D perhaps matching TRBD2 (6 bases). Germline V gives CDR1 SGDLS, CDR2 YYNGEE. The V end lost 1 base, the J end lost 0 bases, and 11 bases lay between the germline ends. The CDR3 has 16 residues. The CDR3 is CASSVLARVSYNEQFF. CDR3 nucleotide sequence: TGTGCCAGCAGCGTACTAGCGCGAGTCTCCTACAATGAGCAGTTCTTC. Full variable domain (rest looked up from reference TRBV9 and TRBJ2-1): DSGVTQTPKHLITATGQRVTLRCSPRSGDLSVYWYQQSLDQGLQFLIQYYNGEERAKGNILERFSAQQFPDLHSELNLSSLELGDSALYFCASSVLARVSYNEQFFGPGTRLTVL.

The DNA of the CDR3 is TGTGCCAGCAGCTTGGGGAGCGGGAGTGGTTTCAATGAGCAGTTCTTC. This gives the protein CASSLGSGSGFNEQFF. This chain links TRBV5-4 with TRBJ2-1, with 8 bases fitting TRBD2. J gave up 6 bases and V 0 bases, and 8 bases lay outside the gene matches. Germline lookup yields CDR1 SGHNT and CDR2 YYREEE (reference sequence). This CDR3 has 16 residues.

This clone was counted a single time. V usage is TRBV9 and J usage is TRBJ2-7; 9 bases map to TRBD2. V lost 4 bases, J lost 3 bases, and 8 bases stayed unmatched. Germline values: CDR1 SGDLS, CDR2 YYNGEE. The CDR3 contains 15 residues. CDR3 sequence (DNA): TGTGCCAGCAGCCCTGAGGCGGGAGGGTTCTACGAGCAGTACTTC. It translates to CASSPEAGGFYEQYF. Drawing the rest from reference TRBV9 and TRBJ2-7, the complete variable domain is DSGVTQTPKHLITATGQRVTLRCSPRSGDLSVYWYQQSLDQGLQFLIQYYNGEERAKGNILERFSAQQFPDLHSELNLSSLELGDSALYFCASSPEAGGFYEQYFGPGTRLTVT.

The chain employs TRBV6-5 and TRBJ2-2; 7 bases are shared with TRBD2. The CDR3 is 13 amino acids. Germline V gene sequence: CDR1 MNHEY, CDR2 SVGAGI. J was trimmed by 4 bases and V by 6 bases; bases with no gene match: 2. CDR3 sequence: CASSWTSTGELFF. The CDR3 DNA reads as TGTGCCAGCAGCTGGACTAGCACCGGGGAGCTGTTTTTT.

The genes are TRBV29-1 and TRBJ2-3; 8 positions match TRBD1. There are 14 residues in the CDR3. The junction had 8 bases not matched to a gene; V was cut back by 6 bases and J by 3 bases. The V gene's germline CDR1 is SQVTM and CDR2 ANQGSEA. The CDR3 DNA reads TGCAGCGTAAGACCCGGGACAGGTACAGATACGCAGTATTTT. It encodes CSVRPGTGTDTQYF.

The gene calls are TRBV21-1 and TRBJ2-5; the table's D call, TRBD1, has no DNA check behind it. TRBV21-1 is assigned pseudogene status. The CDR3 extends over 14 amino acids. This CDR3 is CASSHTGFKETQYF. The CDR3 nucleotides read TGTGCCAGCAGCCATACAGGGTTCAAAGAGACCCAGTACTTC.

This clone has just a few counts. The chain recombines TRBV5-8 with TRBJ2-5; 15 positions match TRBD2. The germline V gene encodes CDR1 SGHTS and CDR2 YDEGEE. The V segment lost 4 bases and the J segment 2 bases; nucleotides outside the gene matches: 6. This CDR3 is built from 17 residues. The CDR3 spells CASSIGLAGGVQETQYF. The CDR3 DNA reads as TGTGCCAGCAGCATCGGACTAGCGGGAGGGGTACAAGAGACCCAGTACTTC.

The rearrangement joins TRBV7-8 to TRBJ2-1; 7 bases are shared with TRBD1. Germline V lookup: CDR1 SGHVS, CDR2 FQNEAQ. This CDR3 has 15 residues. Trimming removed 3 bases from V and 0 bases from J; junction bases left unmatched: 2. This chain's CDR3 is CASSLTGSSYNEQFF. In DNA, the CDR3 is TGTGCCAGCAGCTTGACAGGGAGCTCCTACAATGAGCAGTTCTTC.

The CDR3 DNA is TGTGCCAGCAGTTACTCTTCGGACAGTACTGGAAACACCATATATTTT. As protein: CASSYSSDSTGNTIYF. The chain links TRBV6-5 to TRBJ1-3; TRBD1 might be the D (6 bases). The CDR3 sequence is 16 residues long. CDR1 and CDR2 from the germline V gene are MNHEY and SVGAGI. V lost 0 bases to trimming and J lost 2 bases, with 11 bases between them.

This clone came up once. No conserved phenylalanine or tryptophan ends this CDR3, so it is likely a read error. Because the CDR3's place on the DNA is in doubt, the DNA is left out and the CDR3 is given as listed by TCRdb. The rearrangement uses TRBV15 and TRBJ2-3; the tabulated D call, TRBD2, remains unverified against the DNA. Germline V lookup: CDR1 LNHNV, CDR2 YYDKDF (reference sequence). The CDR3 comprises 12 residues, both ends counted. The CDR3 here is CATSTLGLAVLG.

The CDR3 DNA reads as TGTGCCAGCAGCAAGGACAAGCCGAACACCGGGGAGCTGTTTTTT. It specifies CASSKDKPNTGELFF. The rearrangement links TRBV2 to TRBJ2-2; D is possibly TRBD1 (5 bases). V was clipped by 6 bases and J by 0 bases, with 11 bases between them. The CDR3 has 15 residues. Germline V CDR1 and CDR2: SNHLY, FYNNEI. The full variable domain, completed using reference TRBV2 and TRBJ2-2, is EPEVTQTPSHQVTQMGQEVILRCVPISNHLYFYWYRQILGQKVEFLVSFYNNEISEKSEIFDDQFSVERPDGSNFTLKIRSTKLEDSAMYFCASSKDKPNTGELFFGEGSRLTVL.

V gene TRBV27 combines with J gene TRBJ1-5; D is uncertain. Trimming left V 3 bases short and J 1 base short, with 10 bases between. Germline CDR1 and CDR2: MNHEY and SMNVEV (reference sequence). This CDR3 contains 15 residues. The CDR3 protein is CASSLSVLSNQPQHF. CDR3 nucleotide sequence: TGTGCCAGCAGTTTGTCGGTCCTAAGCAATCAGCCCCAGCATTTT.

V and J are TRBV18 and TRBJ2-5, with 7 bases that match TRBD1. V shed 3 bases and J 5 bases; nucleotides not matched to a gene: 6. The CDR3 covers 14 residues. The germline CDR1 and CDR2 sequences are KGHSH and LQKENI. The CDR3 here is CASSPEGQRETQYF. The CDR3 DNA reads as TGTGCCAGCTCACCTGAGGGACAGCGGGAGACCCAGTACTTC.

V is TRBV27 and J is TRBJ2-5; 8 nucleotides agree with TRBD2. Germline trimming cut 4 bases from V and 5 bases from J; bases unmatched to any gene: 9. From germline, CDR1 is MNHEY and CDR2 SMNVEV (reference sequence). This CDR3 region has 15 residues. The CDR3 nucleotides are TGTGCCAGCAGTTACAGCGGGAGTTATGGGGAGACCCAGTACTTC. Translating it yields CASSYSGSYGETQYF.